This entry is about one T cell receptor beta chain. Per the original methods: Using reference gene primer amplification, nucleated cell counts were estimated. Assay used: immunoSEQ multiplex PCR; TCRdb lists only in-frame clones, some missing. The DNA gave D and trimming, while V, J and clone size come from that table. The sample lists some 130,000 clones; roughly 86% were seen once. There are 14 residues in the CDR3. V shed 7 bases, J shed 5 bases, and the junction held 8 bases outside the gene matches. Germline V gives CDR1 SNHLY, CDR2 FYNNEI. Seattle patients were enrolled while actively infected and followed longitudinally. This entry is derived from a study of blood T cell repertoires in COVID-19. About the study: The United States, Italy and Spain were the sources of the acute and convalescent COVID-19 samples.

The source is an older woman with COVID-19, enrolled during active disease. The J gene is TRBJ1-1, the V gene TRBV2; 9 nucleotides agree with TRBD1. The sample was peripheral blood. In DNA, the CDR3 is TGTGCCAGCAAAAGCCGGACAGGGGAAACTGAAGCTTTCTTT. Protein: CASKSRTGETEAFF.